These 2 T cell receptor beta chains share one sample of origin, sequenced in a study of blood T cells in healthy people across ages. Then a second PCR, running about 7 to 11 cycles, was carried out with a sample-barcoded 5' primer and a J-beta primer mix. TCRdb itself ran the 5' RACE reads through MiXCR, one entry per CDR3 protein. Of 2 million or so distinct CDR3 sequences in the sample, just under 50% were seen once. The sequencing input was blood. The receptors stem from a woman aged 40 to 50 in good health.

The table lists this clonotype with a few counts. The chain has TRBV6-1 and TRBJ2-7; D uncertain. Germline V CDR1 and CDR2: MNHNS, SASEGT. Trimming pared 3 bases from V and 2 bases from J, leaving 11 bases between. This CDR3 has 14 residues. In DNA, the CDR3 is TGTGCCAGCAGTGATAAGGTAAAAGCCTACGAGCAGTACTTC. Its translation: CASSDKVKAYEQYF.

This clonotype was seen only a few times. The V gene is TRBV24-1, the J gene TRBJ1-2; D possibly corresponds to TRBD1 (6 bases). Trimming stripped 3 bases from V and 4 bases from J, with 11 bases between. The CDR3 sequence is 14 residues long. Per germline, CDR1 KGHDR and CDR2 SFDVKD. CDR3 protein: CATSDVNRAYGYTF. The CDR3 nucleotides read TGTGCCACCAGTGATGTCAACAGGGCCTATGGCTACACCTTC.